Each of the 5 T cell receptor beta chains below was sequenced from the same sample in a study of T cell repertoires in cytomegalovirus infection. Their antigens are not known. TCRdb independently ran MiXCR on the reads; one entry per CDR3 protein. The table lists about 160,000 distinct CDR3 sequences, less than 25% of them singletons. The sequences come from CD8+ T cells from cultured PBMCs, collected from culture after CMV antigen stimulation. Source of these receptors: a human donor in good health (CMV status not recorded). Some clones in this sample may be carry-over from other donors' samples.

This clonotype has a handful of counts. The rearrangement uses TRBV7-2 and TRBJ1-1, with D hard to call. Trimming shortened V by 1 base and J by 1 base, and 10 bases separated the two germline ends. CDR3 length: 15 residues. Germline V gene data show CDR1 as SGHTA and CDR2 as FQGNSA. The CDR3 bases are TGTGCCAGCAGCTTAGTAACCCTGGGGAACACTGAAGCTTTCTTT. Protein product: CASSLVTLGNTEAFF.

The sample holds a few counts of this clonotype. The V call is TRBV7-2, the J call TRBJ1-1; 10 bases map to TRBD1. Trimming cost V 5 bases and J 1 base; bases outside gene matches: 4. CDR1 SGHTA and CDR2 FQGNSA come from the germline V gene. CDR3 length: 15 amino acids. The CDR3 bases are TGTGCCAGCAGCCCTCGGGACAGGGGGAACACTGAAGCTTTCTTT. This encodes CASSPRDRGNTEAFF.

This clonotype was detected only a few times. The genes are TRBV4-1 and TRBJ2-7; D is undetermined. The V end lost 0 bases, the J end lost 5 bases, and 14 bases lay between the germline ends. This CDR3 comprises 15 residues. Germline-derived CDR1 and CDR2 are MGHRA and YSYEKL. The DNA of the CDR3 is TGCGCCAGCAGCCAAGATAAGGGTTCTGGGGACGAGCAGTACTTC. Its protein is CASSQDKGSGDEQYF.

CDR3 DNA: TGTGCCAGCAGCTTGGAACAGAAAGGCTACGAGCAGTACTTC. Its translation: CASSLEQKGYEQYF. The chain has TRBV5-4 and TRBJ2-7, with D hard to call. The V end was cut by 0 bases, the J end by 3 bases, with 10 bases between. Germline assignment: CDR1 SGHNT and CDR2 YYREEE (reference sequence). The CDR3 is made up of 14 amino acids.

This clonotype was observed a handful of times. This chain links TRBV7-9 with TRBJ1-2; the D is unclear. V was cut by 5 bases and J by 0 bases, with 13 bases left in between. Per the germline V gene, CDR1 is SEHNR and CDR2 is FQNEAQ (reference sequence). The CDR3 has 15 amino acids. CDR3 in amino acids: CASSHPQMTNYGYTF. The CDR3 DNA follows: TGTGCCAGCAGCCACCCCCAGATGACTAACTATGGCTACACCTTC.